This T cell receptor beta chain was sequenced in a study of blood T cells in healthy people across ages. Points on this clonotype: Antigen unknown.

Using a J-beta primer mix together with a sample-barcoded 5' primer, a second PCR was run for roughly 7 to 11 cycles. TCRdb recomputed calls from the 5' RACE reads with MiXCR, one row per CDR3 protein. The profile covers 1.5 million to 1.9 million distinct CDR3 sequences, with 40% to 45% appearing a single time and approximately 4.1% taken by the ten largest. Germline V CDR1 and CDR2: LNHNV, YYDKDF (reference sequence). The CDR3 is 15 residues long. Study-level results: In older individuals, TCR beta diversity per million T cells was lower, falling roughly linearly with age.

Sequenced sample: blood. The sequence came from a young woman in good health. The chain is built from TRBV15 and TRBJ2-7, with 12 positions matching TRBD1. With the DNA end fitting TRBJ2-5 better, the J assignment may be wrong. The CDR3 nucleotides are TGTGCCACCAGATCCGGGACAGGGGGCCTTGAGACCCAGTACTTC. Its translation is CATRSGTGGLETQYF.